This TCR beta chain came from a study of blood T cell repertoires in COVID-19. The wider study: Acute and convalescent COVID-19 samples came from the United States, Italy and Spain. Nucleic acid was either cDNA or gDNA, and it came from T cells, B-cell-depleted T cells, or PBMCs.

Germline V gene lookup returns CDR1 LGHNA and CDR2 YSLEER. Trimming left V 0 bases short and J 0 bases short, with 13 bases between. There are 17 residues in the CDR3. In the original workflow: Estimation of nucleated cell counts relied on the amplification of reference gene primers. The repertoire was sequenced with immunoSEQ multiplex PCR; TCRdb's copy has only in-frame clones and lacks some. That table gives V, J and clone size, and the DNA gave D and trimming. The profile covers over 80,000 clones, with 85% to 95% appearing a single time and approximately 1.7% taken by the ten largest. The material sequenced was peripheral blood. This rearrangement joins TRBV4-3 to TRBJ2-3; tentatively, D is TRBD1 (6 bases). The source is a man between 60 and 70 years old with acute or convalescent COVID-19. The CDR3 reads CASSQDRAGDSTDTQYF. The CDR3 bases are TGCGCCAGCAGCCAAGATAGGGCAGGGGATAGCACAGATACGCAGTATTTT.